The next 13 T cell receptor beta chains were all read from a single sample in a study of blood T cells in healthy people across ages. Alongside a J-beta primer mix, a sample-barcoded 5' primer served in a second PCR lasting about 7 to 11 cycles. One entry per CDR3 protein, called by TCRdb with MiXCR from the 5' RACE reads. The sample yields about 1.7 million distinct CDR3 sequences, roughly 30% seen once. The sequencing input was blood. Receptor source: a woman in her twenties or thirties in good health.

This clonotype was observed a handful of times. J is TRBJ1-1 and V is TRBV7-9; TRBD1 aligns across 7 bases. This CDR3 is 15 amino acids long. V trimming: 5 bases; J trimming: 2 bases; junction bases outside the gene matches: 8. CDR1 is SEHNR, CDR2 FQNEAQ, per germline (reference sequence). CDR3 sequence (DNA): TGTGCCAGCAGCGGCAGGACAGGCAAAAACACTGAAGCTTTCTTT. Protein: CASSGRTGKNTEAFF.

The CDR3 loop is CASSSEKGFSYEQYF. The CDR3 DNA follows: TGTGCCAGCAGCTCGGAGAAGGGATTTTCCTACGAGCAGTACTTC. V gene TRBV7-2 combines with J gene TRBJ2-7; D remains ambiguous. The ends were cut back, 4 bases at V and 1 base at J, with 14 bases in the middle. Germline CDR1 is SGHTA and CDR2 is FQGNSA. The CDR3 sequence is 15 residues long.

The chain couples TRBV7-2 to TRBJ2-7; 9 bases are shared with TRBD2. Germline V gene sequence: CDR1 SGHTA, CDR2 FQGNSA. Trimming cost V 1 base and J 4 bases; bases outside gene matches: 8. There are 16 residues in the CDR3. The CDR3 spells CASSLVGSGSPYEQYF. As DNA, the CDR3 is TGTGCCAGCAGCTTAGTGGGTAGCGGGAGTCCGTACGAGCAGTACTTC.

This clonotype was counted only a few times. This chain joins TRBV28 and TRBJ2-7; tentative D call: TRBD1 (5 bases). The CDR3 runs 13 residues. CDR1 and CDR2 from the germline V gene are MDHEN and SYDVKM. V shed 8 bases and J shed 3 bases, with 14 bases lying between them. DNA for the CDR3: TGTGCCAGCTCGTTTCCAGGGTACTACGAGCAGTACTTC. It translates to CASSFPGYYEQYF.

Only a few counts were recorded for this clonotype. The CDR3 here is CASSSGTTHNEQFF. DNA of the CDR3: TGTGCCAGCAGCTCCGGGACTACGCACAATGAGCAGTTCTTC. The chain has TRBV9 and TRBJ2-1; 7 bases align to TRBD2. The germline V gene has CDR1 SGDLS and CDR2 YYNGEE. The CDR3 contains 14 residues. The V and J ends lost 4 bases and 5 bases, in that order; junction bases with no gene match: 6.

This clonotype has a count of ten or more. The CDR3 DNA sequence: TGTGCCAGCAGAGACGGGGACAGGGCAAATGAGCAGTACTTC. Translation gives CASRDGDRANEQYF. This sequence joins TRBV6-4 and TRBJ2-7, with TRBD1 identical over 9 bases. With V trimmed by 6 bases and J by 7 bases, 10 bases remained unmatched. CDR3 length: 14 residues. Per the germline V gene, CDR1 is MRHNA and CDR2 is SNTAGT.

This clonotype has a count of ten or more. CDR3 DNA sequence: TGCAGTGCTAACAAAGGGGCTGGGTACGAGCAGTACTTC. Its protein is CSANKGAGYEQYF. The V and J genes are TRBV20-1 and TRBJ2-7; D may be TRBD1 (5 bases). CDR3 size: 13 residues. The germline CDR1 and CDR2 sequences are DFQATT and SNEGSKA (reference sequence). V was shortened by 4 bases and J by 4 bases, with 14 bases between the two germline ends.

This clonotype was counted at least ten times. This rearrangement joins TRBV29-1 to TRBJ2-5; the D call may be TRBD1 or TRBD2 (5 bases each). The germline gives CDR1 SQVTM, CDR2 ANQGSEA. The CDR3 extends over 15 amino acids. The V and J ends lost 7 bases and 4 bases respectively, with 22 bases between them. The CDR3 DNA reads TGCAGCGCTGTGAGGTCGTCAGGGACGGGAGAGACCCAGTACTTC. This codes for CSAVRSSGTGETQYF.

With respect to this clonotype: A much larger clone differs from this one at a single base, so this may be a read error. The chain has TRBV4-1 and TRBJ2-1; TRBD2 aligns across 11 bases. Germline V lookup: CDR1 MGHRA, CDR2 YSYEKL. The CDR3 covers 14 residues. The V gene end was trimmed by 8 bases and the J gene end by 5 bases; junction bases not matched to a gene: 5. This CDR3 is CASGLSGRDNEQFF. The CDR3 region has the DNA TGCGCCAGCGGCCTTAGCGGGAGGGACAATGAGCAGTTCTTC.

Regarding this clonotype: This may arise from a read error, as a much more abundant clone is one base away. The V and J genes are TRBV20-1 and TRBJ2-5, with D perhaps matching TRBD1 or TRBD2 (5 bases each). Per germline, CDR1 DFQATT and CDR2 SNEGSKA (reference sequence). V was shortened by 7 bases and J by 11 bases, with 20 bases between the two germline ends. The CDR3 runs to 12 residues. In DNA, the CDR3 is TGCAGTGGAGGACTCTCAGGGAATGAGCAGTACTTC. This codes for CSGGLSGNEQYF.

The chain has TRBV6-2 or TRBV6-3 and TRBJ1-1, with D perhaps matching TRBD1 (6 bases). Trimming stripped 2 bases from V and 0 bases from J, with 10 bases between. Germline CDR1 and CDR2: MNHEY and SVGEGT. There are 15 residues in the CDR3. As DNA, the CDR3 is TGTGCCAGCAGTTACACAGGGATCATGAACACTGAAGCTTTCTTT. It specifies CASSYTGIMNTEAFF.

At least ten counts were recorded for this clonotype. J is TRBJ2-7 and V is TRBV10-3; D remains ambiguous. This CDR3 spans 11 amino acids. Trimming removed 4 bases at V and 3 bases at J, with 4 bases between. Germline CDR1 and CDR2: ENHRY and SYGVKD. The CDR3: CAISVLYEQYF. Written as DNA, the CDR3 is TGTGCCATCAGTGTCCTCTACGAGCAGTACTTC.

At least ten counts were recorded for this clonotype. This chain links TRBV29-1 with TRBJ2-7; a possible D gene is TRBD1 (6 bases). Trimming took off 7 bases at V and 6 bases at J, with 13 bases between the two ends. Germline loops: CDR1 SQVTM, CDR2 ANQGSEA. The CDR3 spans 11 residues. CDR3 residues: CSGQDSLEQYF. CDR3 DNA: TGCAGCGGACAGGACAGCCTCGAGCAGTACTTC.